These 6 T cell receptor beta chains share one sample of origin, sequenced in a study of T cell repertoires in cytomegalovirus infection. Their target antigens are unknown. Via MiXCR, TCRdb re-called the reads, giving one row per CDR3 protein. This repertoire shows about 47,000 distinct CDR3 sequences, about a fifth found once; its top ten account for roughly 50%. Sample: CD8+ T cells from cultured PBMCs, taken from culture after CMV antigen stimulation. These receptors came from a human donor in good health (CMV status not recorded). Some clones in this sample may be carry-over from other donors' samples.

This clonotype was seen many times. The chain employs TRBV9 and TRBJ2-5; tentative D call: TRBD2 (5 bases). This CDR3 has 15 residues. Germline CDR1 reads SGDLS; CDR2 reads YYNGEE. Trimming stripped 6 bases from V and 1 base from J, with 16 bases between. The CDR3, as DNA: TGTGCCAGCACCCACCCGGAGGACTCCCAAGAGACCCAGTACTTC. This sequence encodes CASTHPEDSQETQYF.

J is TRBJ2-3 and V is TRBV20-1; D may be TRBD1 (6 bases). Germline-derived CDR1 and CDR2 are DFQATT and SNEGSKA (reference sequence). CDR3 length: 15 amino acids. V lost 5 bases and J lost 6, with 21 bases in between. CDR3 region: CSAPNSGVITDTQYF. In nucleotides, the CDR3 is TGCAGTGCTCCCAACTCAGGGGTTATTACGGATACGCAGTATTTT.

A remark on this clonotype: The conserved final phenylalanine or tryptophan is absent from the CDR3, which likely points to a read error. V is TRBV12-3 or TRBV12-4 and J is TRBJ2-7, with TRBD2 matching 9 bases. With V trimmed by 6 bases and J by 5 bases, 5 bases remained unmatched. The CDR3 is 13 residues long. Written as DNA, the CDR3 is TGTGCCAGCAGCCGACTAGCGGCGAACGAGCAGTACCTC. This sequence encodes CASSRLAANEQYL.

This clonotype appeared many times. The chain is built from TRBV7-9 and TRBJ2-3; a possible D gene is TRBD1 (6 bases). Germline CDR1 and CDR2: SEHNR and FQNEAQ (reference sequence). With 5 bases removed from V and 6 bases from J, the gap between germline ends came to 15 bases. The length of the CDR3 is 14 residues. This CDR3 reads CASSPTGTSDTQYF. In DNA form, the CDR3 reads TGTGCCAGCAGCCCCACCGGGACATCGGATACGCAGTATTTT.

The chain links TRBV6-2 or TRBV6-3 to TRBJ2-7; tentatively, D is TRBD1 (5 bases). The CDR3 consists of 15 residues. Trimming cost V 5 bases and J 6 bases, with 20 bases left between them. The V gene's germline CDR1 is MNHEY and CDR2 SVGEGT. CDR3 DNA sequence: TGTGCCAGCAGTGAAGGAGTAGCTAGACAGTTCGAGCAGTACTTC. This codes for CASSEGVARQFEQYF.

This clonotype was picked up a small number of times. The chain combines TRBV7-2 with TRBJ2-5, with TRBD1 identical over 11 bases. There are 16 residues in the CDR3. In germline, CDR1 is SGHTA, CDR2 FQGNSA. Trimming cost V 3 bases and J 4 bases; bases outside gene matches: 7. CDR3 region: CASSFSGTGGGETQYF. The CDR3 DNA is TGTGCCAGCAGCTTTTCTGGGACAGGGGGTGGAGAGACCCAGTACTTC.